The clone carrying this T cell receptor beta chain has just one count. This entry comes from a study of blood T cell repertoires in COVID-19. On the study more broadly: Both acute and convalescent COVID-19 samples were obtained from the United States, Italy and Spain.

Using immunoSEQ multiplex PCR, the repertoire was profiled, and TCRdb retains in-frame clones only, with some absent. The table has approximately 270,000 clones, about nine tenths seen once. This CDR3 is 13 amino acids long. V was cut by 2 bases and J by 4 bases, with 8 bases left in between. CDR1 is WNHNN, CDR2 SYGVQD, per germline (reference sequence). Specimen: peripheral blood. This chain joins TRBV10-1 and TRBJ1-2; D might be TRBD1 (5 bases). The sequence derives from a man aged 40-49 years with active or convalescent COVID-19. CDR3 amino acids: CASSEQGSYGYTF. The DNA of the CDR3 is TGCGCCAGCAGTGAGCAGGGATCCTATGGCTACACCTTC.